One sample yielded the 18 T cell receptor beta chains listed below, sequenced in a study of T cell repertoires in cytomegalovirus infection. TCRdb ran MiXCR on the reads and lists one entry per CDR3 protein. The repertoire includes a few hundred thousand distinct CDR3 sequences, 29% of them detected once, and 20% sits in the top ten. Antigen specificity for these receptors is unknown. The sequences come from cultured PBMCs, collected from culture after CMV antigen stimulation. These receptors all stem from a human donor in good health (CMV status not recorded). Some clones in this sample may be carry-over from other donors' samples.

This clonotype has just a few counts. The gene calls are TRBV6-1 and TRBJ1-1; the D gene is possibly TRBD1 (6 bases). V lost 6 bases, J lost 7 bases, and 15 bases lay in between. Germline CDR1 and CDR2: MNHNS and SASEGT. The CDR3 runs 13 residues. The CDR3 region is CASRHRELGEAFF. CDR3 nucleotide sequence: TGTGCCAGCAGACACAGGGAATTGGGTGAAGCTTTCTTT.

The chain combines TRBV15 with TRBJ2-1; TRBD2 might be the D (6 bases). Trimming removed 5 bases at V and 5 bases at J, with 13 bases between. From germline, CDR1 is LNHNV and CDR2 YYDKDF (reference sequence). The CDR3 totals 14 residues. CDR3 bases: TGTGCCACCAGCCCTGCTAGGAGGGACAATGAGCAGTTCTTC. Translated, it gives CATSPARRDNEQFF. Drawing the rest from reference TRBV15 and TRBJ2-1, the complete variable domain is DAMVIQNPRYQVTQFGKPVTLSCSQTLNHNVMYWYQQKSSQAPKLLFHYYDKDFNNEADTPDNFQSRRPNTSFCFLDIRSPGLGDTAMYLCATSPARRDNEQFFGPGTRLTVL.

This clonotype was counted a few times. The chain has TRBV7-2 and TRBJ1-1, with D unclear. Germline V gene sequence: CDR1 SGHTA, CDR2 FQGNSA. With 0 bases removed from V and 1 base from J, the gap between germline ends came to 12 bases. CDR3 length: 16 residues. CDR3 loop: CASSLAARGENTEAFF. The CDR3 nucleotides read TGTGCCAGCAGCTTAGCGGCGAGAGGAGAGAACACTGAAGCTTTCTTT.

This clonotype showed up just a few times. This rearrangement joins TRBV5-1 to TRBJ2-5; TRBD1 aligns across 11 bases. Germline CDR1 reads SGHRS; CDR2 reads YFSETQ. Germline trimming cut 5 bases from V and 4 bases from J; bases unmatched to any gene: 13. The CDR3 is 17 residues long. CDR3 coding DNA: TGCGCCAGCAGACAGACCTACGGGACAGGGGGAGGAGAGACCCAGTACTTC. Protein product: CASRQTYGTGGGETQYF.

This clonotype was observed a handful of times. The rearrangement uses TRBV11-2 and TRBJ2-7, with a weak D call TRBD1 (6 bases). V was clipped by 0 bases and J by 2 bases, with 8 bases between them. The CDR3 is made up of 14 amino acids. Germline values: CDR1 SGHAT, CDR2 FQNNGV. This chain's CDR3 is CASSLEQGPYEQYF. The DNA of the CDR3 is TGTGCCAGCAGCTTAGAACAGGGACCCTACGAGCAGTACTTC.

This clonotype was seen only a few times. V gene TRBV29-1 combines with J gene TRBJ1-3; D uncertain. Deletions cut 7 bases from V and 0 bases from J, with 7 bases between. There are 12 residues in the CDR3. Per the germline V gene, CDR1 is SQVTM and CDR2 is ANQGSEA. The CDR3 DNA follows: TGCAGCGCCTCATCCTCTGGAAACACCATATATTTT. It codes for CSASSSGNTIYF.

This clonotype came up a few times. The chain has TRBV11-2 and TRBJ2-7; maybe TRBD1 (6 bases). Germline V gene sequence: CDR1 SGHAT, CDR2 FQNNGV. This CDR3 has 17 amino acids. Trimming pared 5 bases from V and 4 bases from J, leaving 24 bases between. CDR3 amino acids: CASSPRKLGQVFYEQYF. CDR3 bases: TGTGCCAGCAGCCCTAGGAAATTGGGACAAGTATTTTACGAGCAGTACTTC.

This sequence joins TRBV5-6 and TRBJ2-5; no reliable D call. Germline V gives CDR1 SGHDT, CDR2 YYEEEE. CDR3 length equals 14 residues. V was cut by 0 bases and J by 5 bases, with 11 bases left in between. CDR3 protein: CASSLATSLETQYF. In nucleotides, the CDR3 is TGTGCCAGCAGCTTGGCCACCTCCCTGGAGACCCAGTACTTC.

This clonotype was counted at least ten times. The J gene is TRBJ2-5, the V gene TRBV7-4; 9 bases align to TRBD1. The germline V gene has CDR1 SGHVT and CDR2 SQSDAQ. V gave up 4 bases and J gave up 7 bases; unmatched junction bases: 13. This CDR3 is 16 amino acids long. CDR3: CASSSDRGYRLGTQYF. The CDR3 bases are TGTGCCAGCAGCTCCGACAGGGGGTACCGATTGGGGACCCAGTACTTC. Looking up the rest from reference TRBV7-4 and TRBJ2-5 gives the full variable domain: GAGVSQSPRYKVAKRGRDVALRCDSISGHVTLYWYRQTLGQGSEVLTYSQSDAQRDKSGRPSGRFSAERPERSVSTLKIQRTEQGDSAVYLCASSSDRGYRLGTQYFGPGTRLLVL.

The chain employs TRBV6-6 and TRBJ1-2; perhaps TRBD1 as D (5 bases). The CDR3 covers 14 residues. Trimming removed 2 bases from V and 5 bases from J, with 12 bases in between. CDR1 and CDR2 from the germline V gene are MNHNY and SVGAGI (reference sequence). CDR3 nucleotides: TGTGCCAGCAGTTACGGCGGGGCGAGTTATGGCTACACCTTC. It codes for CASSYGGASYGYTF.

This sequence joins TRBV6-5 and TRBJ2-1; no clear D gene. The ends were cut back, 3 bases at V and 4 bases at J, with 13 bases in the middle. Germline CDR1 is MNHEY and CDR2 is SVGAGI. This CDR3 has 15 amino acids. DNA of the CDR3: TGTGCCAGCAGTTATTCCTCCGACACTTACAATGAGCAGTTCTTC. It codes for CASSYSSDTYNEQFF.

This clonotype was observed at least ten times. The chain links TRBV19 to TRBJ2-1; 10 bases line up with TRBD1. The junction had 9 bases not matched to a gene; V was cut back by 7 bases and J by 9 bases. Germline V CDR1 and CDR2: LNHDA, SQIVND (reference sequence). The CDR3 runs 14 residues. The CDR3 here is CASNAGTGASEQFF. DNA of the CDR3: TGTGCCAGTAATGCCGGGACAGGGGCTAGTGAGCAGTTCTTC.

This chain connects TRBV5-1 to TRBJ2-3, with TRBD2 matching over 13 bases. The ends lost 4 bases at V and 3 bases at J; junction bases unmatched: 14. Germline-derived CDR1 and CDR2 are SGHRS and YFSETQ. This CDR3 comprises 19 residues. In DNA form, the CDR3 reads TGCGCCAGCAGCCCAGGACTAGCGGGAGTAGAGCCCAGGACAGATACGCAGTATTTT. Residues: CASSPGLAGVEPRTDTQYF. The variable domain in full, with the rest retrieved from reference TRBV5-1 and TRBJ2-3, is KAGVTQTPRYLIKTRGQQVTLSCSPISGHRSVSWYQQTPGQGLQFLFEYFSETQRNKGNFPGRFSGRQFSNSRSEMNVSTLELGDSALYLCASSPGLAGVEPRTDTQYFGPGTRLTVL.

This clonotype came up a few times. The V gene is TRBV18, the J gene TRBJ1-2; tentatively, D is TRBD1 (5 bases). The CDR3 is 14 amino acids. Germline V gene data show CDR1 as KGHSH and CDR2 as LQKENI. Between the trimmed V and J ends, which lost 2 bases and 2 bases, there was a span of 9 bases. CDR3 sequence reads: CASSPSRDNYGYTF. CDR3 nucleotides: TGTGCCAGCTCACCAAGCCGGGACAACTATGGCTACACCTTC.

The gene calls are TRBV27 and TRBJ1-5, with a weak D call TRBD1 (5 bases). V was shortened by 4 bases and J by 3 bases, with 13 bases between the two germline ends. The CDR3 has 15 residues. Germline CDR1 and CDR2: MNHEY and SMNVEV (reference sequence). The CDR3 DNA reads TGTGCCAGCAGTTCCAAGGGGCAGTACAATCAGCCCCAGCATTTT. Protein: CASSSKGQYNQPQHF.

This clonotype was counted between two and nine times. V and J are TRBV7-6 and TRBJ1-4; no definite D call. The germline V gene encodes CDR1 SGHVS and CDR2 FNYEAQ. The CDR3 runs 16 residues. V lost 3 bases to trimming and J lost 6 bases, with 17 bases between them. CDR3 DNA sequence: TGTGCCAGCAGCTTGAGGGCCCTCGGCGCCGATGAAAAACTGTTTTTT. Amino acids: CASSLRALGADEKLFF.

The chain has TRBV4-1 and TRBJ1-1; D is uncertain. Germline V gene data show CDR1 as MGHRA and CDR2 as YSYEKL. The CDR3 is 15 residues long. V was cut by 2 bases and J by 0 bases, with 10 bases left in between. This CDR3 is CASSQRAGMNTEAFF. CDR3 in DNA: TGCGCCAGCAGCCAAAGGGCCGGGATGAACACTGAAGCTTTCTTT.

The CDR3 DNA follows: TGTGCCAGCAGTGCAAACCTTGCGGGCCAGGGCTACGAGCAGTACTTC. It is translated as CASSANLAGQGYEQYF. The V and J genes are TRBV27 and TRBJ2-7; possibly TRBD1 or TRBD2 for D (5 bases each). Germline V CDR1 and CDR2: MNHEY, SMNVEV (reference sequence). Trimming took off 5 bases at V and 3 bases at J, with 20 bases between the two ends. This CDR3 region has 16 residues.